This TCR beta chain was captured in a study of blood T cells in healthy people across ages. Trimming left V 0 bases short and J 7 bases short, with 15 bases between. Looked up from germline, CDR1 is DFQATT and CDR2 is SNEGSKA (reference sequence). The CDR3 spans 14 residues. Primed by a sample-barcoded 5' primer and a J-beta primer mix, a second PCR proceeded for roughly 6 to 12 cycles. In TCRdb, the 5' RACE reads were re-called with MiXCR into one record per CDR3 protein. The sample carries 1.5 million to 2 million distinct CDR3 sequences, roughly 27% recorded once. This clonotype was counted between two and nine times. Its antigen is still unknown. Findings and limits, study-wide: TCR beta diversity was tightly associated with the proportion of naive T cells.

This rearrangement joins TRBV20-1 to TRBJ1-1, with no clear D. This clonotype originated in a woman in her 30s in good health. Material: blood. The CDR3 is CSARDYRAGVEAFF. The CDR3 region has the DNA TGCAGTGCTAGAGACTACCGAGCCGGGGTTGAAGCTTTCTTT.